This T cell receptor beta chain is from a study of T cell repertoires in aging, cancer and after chemotherapy. General study results and limits: In healthy donors, age-related TCR diversity loss mainly reflected lost richness.

TCR beta rearrangements were amplified from peripheral blood genomic DNA. The CDR3 is 12 amino acids. V lost 5 bases and J lost 5; bases outside the gene matches: 0. Germline V lookup: CDR1 LNHNV, CDR2 YYDKDF (reference sequence). On this clonotype itself: Its antigen is still unknown.

Rearranged V-D-J TRB sequences were amplified with a mixed TRB-A/B primer pool. A single record per CDR3 protein comes from TCRdb applying MiXCR to the multiplex PCR reads. This sample yields about 9,400 distinct CDR3 sequences, of which 39% are seen a single time; roughly 4% belongs to the top ten. The clonotype comes from a human donor in good health. The rearrangement joins TRBV15 to TRBJ1-5; 7 nucleotides agree with TRBD1. The sequenced material came from blood. CDR3 coding DNA: TGTGCCACCAGCCAGGGGGATCAGCCCCAGCATTTT. It codes for CATSQGDQPQHF.